This T cell receptor (beta chain) emerged from a study of Tregs in tolerant kidney transplant recipients. Overall study context: Recipients received nonmyeloablative bone marrow transplants from related graft donors, with transient mixed chimerism. Study-level results: Donor-specific Treg expansion exceeded global Treg expansion in tolerant patients, suggesting antigen drive. Expanding Tregs on activated donor B cells appeared to best identify donor-specific TCRbeta clones. The small number of patients limits these findings pending further validation.

This clone has a handful of counts. What it binds is unknown. Method: immunoSEQ multiplex PCR; TCRdb's copy keeps in-frame clones and lacks some. The sample lists thousands of clones; about 35% were seen once. FACS sorting followed a roughly six-day coculture of CFSE-labeled recipient PBMCs with irradiated graft donor PBMCs. Germline CDR1 reads SGHRS; CDR2 reads YFSETQ. The J segment lost 0 bases and the V segment lost 7 bases, leaving 10 bases of the junction unmatched. The CDR3 loop spans 18 amino acids. The receptor's source is a human patient who received a combined kidney and bone marrow transplant. This material consisted of CD8+ T cells from blood cultured with allogeneic cells, taken before the transplant. This chain connects TRBV5-1 to TRBJ2-3, with 14 bases matching TRBD2. The CDR3 region is CASGVGTSGGLSTDTQYF. CDR3 DNA: TGCGCCAGCGGAGTGGGGACTAGCGGGGGCCTTAGCACAGATACGCAGTATTTT.